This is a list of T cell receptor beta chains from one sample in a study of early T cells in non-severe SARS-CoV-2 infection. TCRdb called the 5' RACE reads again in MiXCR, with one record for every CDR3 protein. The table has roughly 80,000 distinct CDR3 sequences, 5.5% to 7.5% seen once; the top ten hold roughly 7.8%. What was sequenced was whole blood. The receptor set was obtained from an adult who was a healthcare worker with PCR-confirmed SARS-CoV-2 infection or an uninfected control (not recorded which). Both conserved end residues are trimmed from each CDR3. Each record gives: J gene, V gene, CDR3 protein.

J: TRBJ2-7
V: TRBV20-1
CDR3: SAGTGGLYEQY

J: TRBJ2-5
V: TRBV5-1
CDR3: ASSLAGGLPQETQY

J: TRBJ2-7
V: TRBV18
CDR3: ASSPSGKGPQNEQY

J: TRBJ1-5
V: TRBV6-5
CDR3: ASSRDRGSNQPQH

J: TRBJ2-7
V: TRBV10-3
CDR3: AISPNTGGLYEQY

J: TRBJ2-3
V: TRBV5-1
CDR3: ASSLALVGTADTQY

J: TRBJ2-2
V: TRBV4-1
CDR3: ASSQDRSGAGNTGELF

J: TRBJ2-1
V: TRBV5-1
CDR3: ASILGRSNEQF

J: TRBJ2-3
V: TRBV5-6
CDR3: ASSLGLAGADTQY

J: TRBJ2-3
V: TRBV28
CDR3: ASSLQGALPRDTQY

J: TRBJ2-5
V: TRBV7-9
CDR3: ASSPKGTSGSKETQY

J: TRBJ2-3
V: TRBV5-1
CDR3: ASSERNSDTQY

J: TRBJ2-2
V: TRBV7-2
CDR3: ASSLARGTGGVGELF

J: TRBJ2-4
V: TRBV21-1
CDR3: ASSKEARGRRKNIQY

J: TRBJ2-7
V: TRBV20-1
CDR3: SARTLTSGRGVQGQY

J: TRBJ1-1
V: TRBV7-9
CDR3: ASSSKNTEAF

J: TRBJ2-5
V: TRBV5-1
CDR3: ASSLAGLAKETQY

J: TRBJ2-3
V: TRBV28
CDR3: ASSPRGSGGLGTQY

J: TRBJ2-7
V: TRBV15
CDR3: ATSRDLQGPYEQY

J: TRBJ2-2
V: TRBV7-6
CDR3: ASSSQGYTGELF

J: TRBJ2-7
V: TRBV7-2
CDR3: ASSRQGRDEQY

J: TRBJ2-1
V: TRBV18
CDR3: ASSPMDRASEGQF

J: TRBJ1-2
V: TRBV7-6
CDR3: ASSSGGYGYT

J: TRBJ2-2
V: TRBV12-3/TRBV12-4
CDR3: ASSFQDSSGELF

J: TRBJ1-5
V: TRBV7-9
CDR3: ASSRRTGDDSNQPQH

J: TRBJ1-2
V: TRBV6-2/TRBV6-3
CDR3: ASRIQGHYGYT

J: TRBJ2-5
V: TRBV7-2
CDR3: ASSLSGKETQY

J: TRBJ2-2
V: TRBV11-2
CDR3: ASSSGVNTGELF

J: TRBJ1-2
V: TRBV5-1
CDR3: ASSDPSSPYT

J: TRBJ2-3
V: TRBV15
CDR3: ATSRDIGSRYTDTQY